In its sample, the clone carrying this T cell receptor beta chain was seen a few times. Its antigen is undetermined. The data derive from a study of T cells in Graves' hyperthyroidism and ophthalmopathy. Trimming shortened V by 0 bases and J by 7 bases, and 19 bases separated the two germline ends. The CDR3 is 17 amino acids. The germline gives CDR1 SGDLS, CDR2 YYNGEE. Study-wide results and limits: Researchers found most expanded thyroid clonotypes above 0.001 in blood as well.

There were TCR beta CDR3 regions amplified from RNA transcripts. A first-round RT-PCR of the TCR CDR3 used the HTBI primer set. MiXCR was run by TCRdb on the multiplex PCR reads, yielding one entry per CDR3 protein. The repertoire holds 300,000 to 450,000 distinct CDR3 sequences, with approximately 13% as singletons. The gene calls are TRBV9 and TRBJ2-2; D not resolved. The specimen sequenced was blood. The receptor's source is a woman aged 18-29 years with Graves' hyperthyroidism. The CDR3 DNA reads TGTGCCAGCAGCGTAGCGGGTAGTTCATTTCAAGGCGGGGAGCTGTTTTTT. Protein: CASSVAGSSFQGGELFF.